This TCR beta chain is drawn from a study of CD8 T cells in ankylosing spondylitis. Study-level points and caveats: There was a TCR beta motif, made of several highly homologous variants, that appeared characteristic of ankylosing spondylitis blood. Within matched ankylosing spondylitis synovial fluid, disease-linked clones were reportedly significantly enriched.

The ends were cut back, 3 bases at V and 1 base at J, with 12 bases in the middle. Germline CDR1 reads SGDLS; CDR2 reads YYNGEE. The CDR3 spans 15 residues. TCRdb reprocessed the 5' RACE reads with MiXCR, giving one entry per CDR3 protein. The sample holds more than 35,000 distinct CDR3 sequences, roughly 2.6% seen once. This clonotype was detected ten times or more. Its antigen is unidentified. This chain connects TRBV9 to TRBJ2-3; D might be TRBD2 (6 bases). The specimen was blood, either unsorted or a sorted T cell fraction (not recorded which). The clonotype originates from a male donor with ankylosing spondylitis or in good health (not recorded which). CDR3 nucleotide sequence: TGTGCCAGCAGCGGTTCGGGACTTGGCACAGATACGCAGTATTTT. Translated: CASSGSGLGTDTQYF.